Presented here are 13 T cell receptor beta chains from one specimen sequenced in a study of blood T cell repertoires in COVID-19. Clones were read by immunoSEQ multiplex PCR, and TCRdb kept only the in-frame ones, dropping some. The sample carries more than 150,000 clones, nearly 85% recorded once. The sample taken for sequencing was peripheral blood. Every receptor here comes from a woman in her twenties or thirties with acute or convalescent COVID-19.

The rearrangement links TRBV19 to TRBJ1-5; D may be TRBD1 (5 bases). There are 14 residues in the CDR3. CDR1 is LNHDA and CDR2 is SQIVND in the germline V gene (reference sequence). Trimming removed 7 bases at V and 7 bases at J, with 17 bases between. Written as DNA, the CDR3 is TGTGCCAGTACCAACTGGGGGGGATTGCAGCCCCAGCATTTT. Residues: CASTNWGGLQPQHF.

The chain combines TRBV12-3 or TRBV12-4 with TRBJ1-5, with 7 nucleotides matching TRBD1. V gave up 5 bases and J gave up 6 bases; unmatched junction bases: 4. This CDR3 comprises 13 residues. The CDR3 sequence is CASSNRGGQPQHF. DNA of the CDR3: TGTGCCAGCAGTAACAGGGGAGGTCAGCCCCAGCATTTT.

The V and J genes are TRBV27 and TRBJ2-1, with unresolved D. Germline V gives CDR1 MNHEY, CDR2 SMNVEV (reference sequence). Trimming took off 2 bases at V and 0 bases at J, with 11 bases between the two ends. CDR3 size: 16 residues. In DNA form, the CDR3 reads TGTGCCAGCAGTTTAAGAGGCGGTGTCTCCTACAATGAGCAGTTCTTC. Protein: CASSLRGGVSYNEQFF.

The V call is TRBV10-3, the J call TRBJ2-7, with D possibly matching TRBD1 (6 bases). CDR1 and CDR2 (germline): ENHRY, SYGVKD. The CDR3 runs to 14 residues. The germline V and J ends were trimmed by 4 bases and 0 bases, with 10 bases remaining between them. This chain's CDR3 is CAISGGDNSYEQYF. CDR3 DNA: TGTGCCATCAGTGGAGGGGACAACTCCTACGAGCAGTACTTC.

V is TRBV6-4 and J is TRBJ1-6; D possibly corresponds to TRBD1 (5 bases). The CDR3 extends over 15 amino acids. Per the germline V gene, CDR1 is MRHNA and CDR2 is SNTAGT. Trimming cost V 2 bases and J 4 bases, with 9 bases left between them. The CDR3 region is CASSDGQGYNSPLHF. The CDR3 nucleotides read TGTGCCAGCAGTGACGGGCAGGGTTATAATTCACCCCTCCACTTT.

This chain uses TRBV13 with TRBJ2-1; a possible D gene is TRBD2 (6 bases). This CDR3 region has 15 residues. CDR1 PRHDT and CDR2 FYEKMQ come from the germline V gene (reference sequence). Trimming took 5 bases from V and 8 from J, leaving 19 bases between them. The CDR3 spells CASSQGNDGSDEQFF. DNA of the CDR3: TGTGCCAGCAGCCAAGGCAATGACGGGAGTGATGAGCAGTTCTTC.

The rearrangement uses TRBV6-6 and TRBJ2-7; D perhaps matches TRBD2 (7 bases). The CDR3 is made up of 13 amino acids. Germline CDR1 reads MNHNY; CDR2 reads SVGAGI (reference sequence). Trimming pared 6 bases from V and 2 bases from J, leaving 11 bases between. CDR3 amino acids: CASRWGGPYEQYF. In nucleotides, the CDR3 is TGTGCCAGCAGATGGGGGGGCCCCTACGAGCAGTACTTC.

J is TRBJ2-7 and V is TRBV11-2; 7 bases fit TRBD1. Per the germline V gene, CDR1 is SGHAT and CDR2 is FQNNGV. The V segment lost 3 bases and the J segment 2 bases; nucleotides outside the gene matches: 4. This CDR3 is 14 amino acids long. This chain's CDR3 is CASSFGTAAYEQYF. CDR3 coding DNA: TGTGCCAGCAGCTTTGGGACAGCCGCCTACGAGCAGTACTTC.

V is TRBV7-6 and J is TRBJ1-4, with TRBD1 matching 7 bases. This CDR3 is 16 amino acids long. The ends lost 4 bases at V and 4 bases at J; junction bases unmatched: 9. Germline V gives CDR1 SGHVS, CDR2 FNYEAQ. The CDR3 loop reads CASSSRQGANNEKLFF. The CDR3 bases are TGTGCCAGCAGCTCGCGACAGGGTGCGAATAATGAAAAACTGTTTTTT.

The chain recombines TRBV28 with TRBJ1-2, with D uncertain. The germline V gene has CDR1 MDHEN and CDR2 SYDVKM. V dropped 8 bases and J dropped 8 bases, with 12 bases sitting between them. The CDR3 is 11 amino acids. CDR3 sequence (DNA): TGTGCCAGCGTAACGGGGAGGGGCTACACCTTC. Translating it yields CASVTGRGYTF.

V gene TRBV2 combines with J gene TRBJ2-7, with unresolved D. Between the trimmed V and J ends, which lost 7 bases and 3 bases, there was a span of 10 bases. Looked up from germline, CDR1 is SNHLY and CDR2 is FYNNEI. The CDR3 consists of 12 residues. In DNA, the CDR3 is TGTGCCAGCACTAGTATCCTCTACGAGCAGTACTTC. It codes for CASTSILYEQYF.

This rearrangement joins TRBV7-3 to TRBJ2-3, with 7 bases aligning to TRBD2. The junction had 12 bases not matched to a gene; V was cut back by 6 bases and J by 0 bases. The CDR3 is 17 amino acids. CDR1 and CDR2 from the germline V gene are SGHTA and FQGTGA. The CDR3 reads CASSSGRASGSTDTQYF. DNA of the CDR3: TGTGCCAGCAGTTCCGGCAGGGCTAGCGGTAGCACAGATACGCAGTATTTT. Full variable domain (outside the CDR3, taken from reference TRBV7-3 and TRBJ2-3): GAGVSQTPSNKVTEKGKYVELRCDPISGHTALYWYRQSLGQGPEFLIYFQGTGAADDSGLPNDRFFAVRPEGSVSTLKIQRTERGDSAVYLCASSSGRASGSTDTQYFGPGTRLTVL.

CDR3 DNA sequence: TGTGCCAGCAGTGAGACCATACCGGGACAGGGGAATCAGCCCCAGCATTTT. Amino acid sequence: CASSETIPGQGNQPQHF. The V gene is TRBV6-1, the J gene TRBJ1-5; TRBD1 agrees at 10 bases. Per germline, CDR1 MNHNS and CDR2 SASEGT. Trimming removed 3 bases from V and 4 bases from J; junction bases left unmatched: 9. The CDR3 runs 17 residues.